This T cell receptor beta chain was observed in a study of T-cell memory formation after mild COVID-19. Study information: Clustering of TCRs was largely donor specific.

This clonotype was recorded a few times. The antigen is undetermined. Study conclusions and caveats: Shrinking CD4+ clones were chiefly CM and EM; CD8+ ones were chiefly EMRA. Pre-infection memory carried some responding clones, suggesting that cross-reactive memory joined.

Libraries for TCRalpha and TCRbeta carried sample barcodes and unique molecular identifiers via 5'RACE. TCRdb reprocessed the 5' RACE reads with MiXCR, giving one entry per CDR3 protein. This table holds some 100,000 distinct CDR3 sequences, roughly 10% found once. The specimen was PBMCs or a T cell subset sorted from them (not recorded which). This receptor was obtained from a man aged 18 to 35 who had mild COVID-19 (a few samples of this study predate the infection). Cell type and time point are not known.

CDR3 region: CASSFAVNQPQHF. CDR3 DNA sequence: TGTGCCAGCAGTTTTGCAGTCAATCAGCCCCAGCATTTT. The chain is built from TRBV27 and TRBJ1-5, with unresolved D. V dropped 3 bases and J dropped 3 bases, with 6 bases sitting between them. The CDR3 length is 13 residues. Germline-derived CDR1 and CDR2 are MNHEY and SMNVEV (reference sequence).